A selection of T cell receptor beta chains follows, all from one sample in a study of T cells after yellow fever vaccination. TCRdb fed the 5' RACE reads into MiXCR, producing one record per CDR3 protein. Of 450,000 to 600,000 distinct CDR3 sequences in the sample, less than 15% are singletons; the top ten hold around 15%. This sample comprised PBMCs, obtained on the day of the yellow fever booster vaccination. Receptor source: a man aged 25 to 40 who received the YFV17D yellow fever vaccine. Each CDR3 is given with its conserved first and last residue. D genes are given only for firm matches. Part of the rows lack a size; the others show once, few, many or a class for expanded clones.

CDR3 DNA,CDR3 protein,D gene,V gene,J gene,clone size
TGCGCCAGCAGCCAAGATTCCGCGGGGGCCTCTGGAAACACCATATATTTT,CASSQDSAGASGNTIYF,NA,TRBV4-3,TRBJ1-3,NA
TGTGCCAGCAGTTACGCGTTCAATAGCAATCAGCCCCAGCATTTT,CASSYAFNSNQPQHF,NA,TRBV6-2/TRBV6-3,TRBJ1-5,NA
TGCAGTGCTTTAAAAGGGACTAGCGGGAGCTACGAGCAGTACTTC,CSALKGTSGSYEQYF,TRBD2,TRBV20-1,TRBJ2-7,few
TGTGCCAGCAGGTTAGAAGGGACTAGCGGAAACAATGAGCAGTTCTTC,CASRLEGTSGNNEQFF,TRBD2,TRBV4-2,TRBJ2-1,many
TGTGCCAGCAGTTATGAGATCCAGGGTTCCTACAATGAGCAGTTCTTC,CASSYEIQGSYNEQFF,NA,TRBV6-5,TRBJ2-1,NA
TGTGCCAGCAGCCATACGAGAGAGACCCAGTACTTC,CASSHTRETQYF,NA,TRBV3-1,TRBJ2-5,NA
TGTGCCAGCAGCCCTCGCCGCACTAGCGGTGAGCAGTACTTC,CASSPRRTSGEQYF,TRBD2,TRBV7-2,TRBJ2-7,few
TGTGCCAGCAGTCCACAGGGGACGTATGGCTACACCTTC,CASSPQGTYGYTF,TRBD1,TRBV12-3/TRBV12-4,TRBJ1-2,few
TGCGCCAGCAGAACCAACCCGGAGACCCAGTACTTC,CASRTNPETQYF,NA,TRBV10-2,TRBJ2-5,few
TGCAGTGCTAGAGACGGGAGAGGAAAGACCCAGTACTTC,CSARDGRGKTQYF,NA,TRBV20-1,TRBJ2-5,few
TGTGCCAGCAGCGTAGAGTGGAAGGCTGAAGCTTTCTTT,CASSVEWKAEAFF,NA,TRBV9,TRBJ1-1,NA
TGCAGTGCTAGAGGAGACCCCGGGGTCCAGGTCCCCTCGCCCCGGAGGTATTCACCCCTCCACTTT,CSARGDPGVQVPSPRRYSPLHF,NA,TRBV20-1,TRBJ1-6,NA